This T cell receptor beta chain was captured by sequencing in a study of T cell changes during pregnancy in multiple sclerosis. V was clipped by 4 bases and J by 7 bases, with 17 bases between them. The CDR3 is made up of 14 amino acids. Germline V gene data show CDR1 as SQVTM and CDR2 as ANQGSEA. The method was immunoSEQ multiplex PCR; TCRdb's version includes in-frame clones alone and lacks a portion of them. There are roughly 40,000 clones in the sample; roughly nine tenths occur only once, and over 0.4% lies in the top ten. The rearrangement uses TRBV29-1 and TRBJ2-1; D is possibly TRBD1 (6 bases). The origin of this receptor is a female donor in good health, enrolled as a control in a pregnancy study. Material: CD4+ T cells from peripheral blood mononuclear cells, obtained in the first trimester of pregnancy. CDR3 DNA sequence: TGCAGCGTTGTAAATTTCAGGGGCTCGAATGAGCAGTTCTTC. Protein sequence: CSVVNFRGSNEQFF.